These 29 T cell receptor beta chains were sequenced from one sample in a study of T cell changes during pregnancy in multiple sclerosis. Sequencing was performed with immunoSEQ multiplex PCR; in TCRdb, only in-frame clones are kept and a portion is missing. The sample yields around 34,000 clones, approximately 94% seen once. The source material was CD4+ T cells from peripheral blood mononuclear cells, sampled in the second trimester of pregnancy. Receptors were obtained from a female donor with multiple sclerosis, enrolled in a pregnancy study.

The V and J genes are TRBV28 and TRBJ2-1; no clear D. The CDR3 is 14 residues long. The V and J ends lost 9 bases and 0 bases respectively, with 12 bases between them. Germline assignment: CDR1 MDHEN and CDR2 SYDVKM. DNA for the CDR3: TGTGCCAGTTCTGCGGTCCACTCCTACAATGAGCAGTTCTTC. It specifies CASSAVHSYNEQFF.

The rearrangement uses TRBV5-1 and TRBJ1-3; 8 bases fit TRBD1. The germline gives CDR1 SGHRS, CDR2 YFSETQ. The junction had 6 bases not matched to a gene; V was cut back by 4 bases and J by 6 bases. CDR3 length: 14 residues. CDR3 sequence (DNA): TGCGCCAGCAGCCCTCGGACAGGGATAAACACCATATATTTT. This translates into CASSPRTGINTIYF.

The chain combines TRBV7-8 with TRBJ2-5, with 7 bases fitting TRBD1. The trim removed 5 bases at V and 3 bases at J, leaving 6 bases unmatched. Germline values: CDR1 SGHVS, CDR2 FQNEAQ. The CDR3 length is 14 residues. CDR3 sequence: CASSVTGTEETQYF. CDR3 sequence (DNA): TGTGCCAGCAGCGTAACCGGGACAGAAGAGACCCAGTACTTC.

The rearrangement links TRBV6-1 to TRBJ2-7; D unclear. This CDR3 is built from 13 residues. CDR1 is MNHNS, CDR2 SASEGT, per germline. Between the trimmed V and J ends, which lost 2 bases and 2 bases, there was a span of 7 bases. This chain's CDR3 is CASSETGAYEQYF. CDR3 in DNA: TGTGCCAGCAGTGAAACTGGAGCCTACGAGCAGTACTTC.

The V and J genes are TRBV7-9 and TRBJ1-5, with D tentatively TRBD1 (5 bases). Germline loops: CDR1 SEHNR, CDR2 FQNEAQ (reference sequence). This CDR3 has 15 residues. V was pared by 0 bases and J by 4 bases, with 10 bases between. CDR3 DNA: TGTGCCAGCAGCTTAGCTGAGGGGAGGAATCAGCCCCAGCATTTT. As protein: CASSLAEGRNQPQHF.

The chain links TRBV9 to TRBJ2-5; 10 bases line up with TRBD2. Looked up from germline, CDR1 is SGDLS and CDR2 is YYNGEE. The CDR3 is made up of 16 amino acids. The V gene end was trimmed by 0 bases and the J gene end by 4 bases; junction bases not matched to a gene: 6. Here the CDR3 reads CASSVDSGGLVETQYF. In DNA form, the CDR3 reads TGTGCCAGCAGCGTAGATAGCGGGGGGTTGGTAGAGACCCAGTACTTC.

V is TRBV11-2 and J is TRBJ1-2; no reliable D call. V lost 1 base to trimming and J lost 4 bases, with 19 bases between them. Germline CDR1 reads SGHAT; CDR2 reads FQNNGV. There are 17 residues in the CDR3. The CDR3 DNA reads TGTGCCAGCAGCTTAGGCCGCGCGGTCGAGCGGCGCTATGGCTACACCTTC. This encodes CASSLGRAVERRYGYTF.

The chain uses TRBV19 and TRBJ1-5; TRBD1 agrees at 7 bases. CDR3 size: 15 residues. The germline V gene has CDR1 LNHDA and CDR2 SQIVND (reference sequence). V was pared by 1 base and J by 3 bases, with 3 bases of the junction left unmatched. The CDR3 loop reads CASSIATGVNQPQHF. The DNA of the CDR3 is TGTGCCAGTAGTATAGCCACAGGGGTCAATCAGCCCCAGCATTTT.

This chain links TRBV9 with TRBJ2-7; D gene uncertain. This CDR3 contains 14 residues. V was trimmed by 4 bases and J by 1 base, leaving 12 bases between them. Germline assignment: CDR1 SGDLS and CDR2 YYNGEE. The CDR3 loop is CASSPRSQSYEQYF. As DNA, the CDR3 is TGTGCCAGCAGCCCCAGGTCTCAGTCCTACGAGCAGTACTTC.

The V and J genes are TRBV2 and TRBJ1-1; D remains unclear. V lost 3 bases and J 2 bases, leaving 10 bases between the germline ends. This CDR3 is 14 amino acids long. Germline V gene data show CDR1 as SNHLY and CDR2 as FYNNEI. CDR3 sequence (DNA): TGTGCCAGCAGTGAGTCCCAGATTAACACTGAAGCTTTCTTT. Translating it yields CASSESQINTEAFF.

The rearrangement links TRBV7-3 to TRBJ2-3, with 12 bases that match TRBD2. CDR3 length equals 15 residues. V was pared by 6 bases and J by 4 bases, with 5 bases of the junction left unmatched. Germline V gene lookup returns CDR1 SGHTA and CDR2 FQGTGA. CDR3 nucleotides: TGTGCCAGCAGTTGGGCTAGCGGGAGGGCAGATACGCAGTATTTT. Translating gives CASSWASGRADTQYF.

This CDR3 reads CASSLVSSGISYNEQFF. CDR3 bases: TGTGCCAGCAGTTTAGTGTCTAGCGGGATCTCCTACAATGAGCAGTTCTTC. The rearrangement links TRBV28 to TRBJ2-1, with TRBD2 matching over 9 bases. Germline V gives CDR1 MDHEN, CDR2 SYDVKM. The CDR3 loop spans 17 amino acids. V dropped 2 bases and J dropped 0; count of bases not matched to a gene: 5.

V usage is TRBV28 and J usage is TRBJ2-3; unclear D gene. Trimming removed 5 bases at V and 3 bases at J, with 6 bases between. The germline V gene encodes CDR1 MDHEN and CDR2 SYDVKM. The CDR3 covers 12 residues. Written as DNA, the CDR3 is TGTGCCAGCAGTCCGAGGACAGATACGCAGTATTTT. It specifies CASSPRTDTQYF.

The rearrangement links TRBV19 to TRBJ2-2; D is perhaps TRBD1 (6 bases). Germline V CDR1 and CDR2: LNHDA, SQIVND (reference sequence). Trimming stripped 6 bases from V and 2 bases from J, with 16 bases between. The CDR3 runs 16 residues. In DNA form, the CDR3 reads TGTGCCAGTAGCTACTTCAGGGGAATCAACACCGGGGAGCTGTTTTTT. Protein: CASSYFRGINTGELFF.

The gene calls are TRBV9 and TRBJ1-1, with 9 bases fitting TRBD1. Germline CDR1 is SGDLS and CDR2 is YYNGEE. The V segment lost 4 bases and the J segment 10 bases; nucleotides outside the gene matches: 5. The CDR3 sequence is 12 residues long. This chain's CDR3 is CASSPRTGVAFF. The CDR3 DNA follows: TGTGCCAGCAGCCCACGGACAGGGGTAGCTTTCTTT.

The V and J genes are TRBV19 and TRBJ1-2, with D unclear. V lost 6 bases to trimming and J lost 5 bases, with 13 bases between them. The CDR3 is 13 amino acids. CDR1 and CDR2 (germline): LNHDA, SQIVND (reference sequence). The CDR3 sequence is CASSPPLGYGYTF. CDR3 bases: TGTGCCAGTAGCCCCCCCCTAGGTTATGGCTACACCTTC.

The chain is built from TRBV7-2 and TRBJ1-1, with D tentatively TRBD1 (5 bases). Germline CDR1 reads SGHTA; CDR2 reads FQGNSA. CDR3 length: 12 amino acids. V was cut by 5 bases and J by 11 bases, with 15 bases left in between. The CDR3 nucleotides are TGTGCCAGCAGCCTGGAGGGACTAATGGCTTTCTTT. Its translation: CASSLEGLMAFF.

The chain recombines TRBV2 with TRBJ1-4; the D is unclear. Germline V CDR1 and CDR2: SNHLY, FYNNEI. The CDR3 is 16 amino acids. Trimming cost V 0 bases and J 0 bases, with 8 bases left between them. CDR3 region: CASSEALRSTNEKLFF. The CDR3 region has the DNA TGTGCCAGCAGTGAAGCGCTACGTTCAACTAATGAAAAACTGTTTTTT.

Here the CDR3 DNA reads TGCGCCAGCAGCCACCAAGCTAGCATGGACACAGATACGCAGTATTTT. Residues: CASSHQASMDTDTQYF. This chain connects TRBV4-3 to TRBJ2-3; possibly TRBD2 for D (5 bases). Germline V CDR1 and CDR2: LGHNA, YSLEER. The germline V and J ends were trimmed by 3 bases and 2 bases, with 15 bases remaining between them. This CDR3 region has 16 residues.

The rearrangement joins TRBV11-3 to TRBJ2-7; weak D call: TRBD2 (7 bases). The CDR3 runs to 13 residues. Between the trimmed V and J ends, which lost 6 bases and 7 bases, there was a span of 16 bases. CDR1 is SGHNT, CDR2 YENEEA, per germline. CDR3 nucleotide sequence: TGTGCCAGCAGTCTATCGGGGGGCAGGGAGCAGTACTTC. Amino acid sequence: CASSLSGGREQYF.

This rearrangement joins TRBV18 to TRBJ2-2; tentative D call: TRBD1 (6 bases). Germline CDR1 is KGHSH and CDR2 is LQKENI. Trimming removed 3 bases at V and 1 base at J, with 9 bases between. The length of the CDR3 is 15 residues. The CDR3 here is CASSPGQLNTGELFF. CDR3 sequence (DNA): TGTGCCAGCTCACCTGGACAGTTGAACACCGGGGAGCTGTTTTTT.

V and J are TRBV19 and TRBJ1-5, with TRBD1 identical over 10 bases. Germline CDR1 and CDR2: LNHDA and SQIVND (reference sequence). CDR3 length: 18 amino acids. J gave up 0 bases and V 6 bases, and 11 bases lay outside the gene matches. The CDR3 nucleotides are TGTGCCAGTAGAGGGGACAGGGGCGAACTTTATAGCAATCAGCCCCAGCATTTT. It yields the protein CASRGDRGELYSNQPQHF.

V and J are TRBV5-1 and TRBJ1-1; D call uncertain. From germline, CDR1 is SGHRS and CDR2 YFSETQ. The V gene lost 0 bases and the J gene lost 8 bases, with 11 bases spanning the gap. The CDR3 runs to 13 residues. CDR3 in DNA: TGCGCCAGCAGCTTGGAGTTGGGCAGCGAAGCTTTCTTT. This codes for CASSLELGSEAFF.

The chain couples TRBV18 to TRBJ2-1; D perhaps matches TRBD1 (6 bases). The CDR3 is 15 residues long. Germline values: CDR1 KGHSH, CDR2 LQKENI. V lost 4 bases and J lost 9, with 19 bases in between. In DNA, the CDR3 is TGTGCCAGCTCACTAACCGAGGGGGAAGGGATTGAGCAGTTCTTC. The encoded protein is CASSLTEGEGIEQFF.

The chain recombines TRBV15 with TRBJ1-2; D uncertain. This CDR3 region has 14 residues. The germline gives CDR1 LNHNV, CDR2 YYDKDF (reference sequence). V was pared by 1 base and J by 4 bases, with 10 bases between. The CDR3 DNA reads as TGTGCCACCAGCAGAGTAGACTACCCCTATGGCTACACCTTC. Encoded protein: CATSRVDYPYGYTF.

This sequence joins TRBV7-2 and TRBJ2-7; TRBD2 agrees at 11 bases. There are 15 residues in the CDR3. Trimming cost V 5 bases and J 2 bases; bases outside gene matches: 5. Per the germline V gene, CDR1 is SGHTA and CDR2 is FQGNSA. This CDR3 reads CASSTGTSGPYEQYF. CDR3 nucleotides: TGTGCCAGCAGCACAGGGACTAGCGGTCCCTACGAGCAGTACTTC.

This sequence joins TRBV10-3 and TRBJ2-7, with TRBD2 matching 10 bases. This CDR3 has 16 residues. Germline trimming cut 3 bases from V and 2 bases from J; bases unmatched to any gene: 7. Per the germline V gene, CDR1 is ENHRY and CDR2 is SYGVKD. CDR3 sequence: CAISDSALAGAYEQYF. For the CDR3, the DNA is TGTGCCATCAGTGACTCCGCCCTAGCGGGAGCCTACGAGCAGTACTTC.

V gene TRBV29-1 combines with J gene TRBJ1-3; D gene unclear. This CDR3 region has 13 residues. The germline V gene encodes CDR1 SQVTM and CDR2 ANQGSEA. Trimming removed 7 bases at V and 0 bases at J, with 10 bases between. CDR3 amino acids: CSGTASSGNTIYF. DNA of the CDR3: TGCAGCGGGACTGCAAGCTCTGGAAACACCATATATTTT. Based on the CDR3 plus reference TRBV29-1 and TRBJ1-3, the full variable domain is SAVISQKPSRDICQRGTSLTIQCQVDSQVTMMFWYRQQPGQSLTLIATANQGSEATYESGFVIDKFPISRPNLTFSTLTVSNMSPEDSSIYLCSGTASSGNTIYFGEGSWLTVV.

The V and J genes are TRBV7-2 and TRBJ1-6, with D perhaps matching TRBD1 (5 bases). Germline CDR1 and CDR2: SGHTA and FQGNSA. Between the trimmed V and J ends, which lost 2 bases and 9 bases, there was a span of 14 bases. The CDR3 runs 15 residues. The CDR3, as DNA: TGTGCCAGCAGCTTACAGGTGGGGCCAGGTTCACCCCTCCACTTT. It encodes CASSLQVGPGSPLHF.